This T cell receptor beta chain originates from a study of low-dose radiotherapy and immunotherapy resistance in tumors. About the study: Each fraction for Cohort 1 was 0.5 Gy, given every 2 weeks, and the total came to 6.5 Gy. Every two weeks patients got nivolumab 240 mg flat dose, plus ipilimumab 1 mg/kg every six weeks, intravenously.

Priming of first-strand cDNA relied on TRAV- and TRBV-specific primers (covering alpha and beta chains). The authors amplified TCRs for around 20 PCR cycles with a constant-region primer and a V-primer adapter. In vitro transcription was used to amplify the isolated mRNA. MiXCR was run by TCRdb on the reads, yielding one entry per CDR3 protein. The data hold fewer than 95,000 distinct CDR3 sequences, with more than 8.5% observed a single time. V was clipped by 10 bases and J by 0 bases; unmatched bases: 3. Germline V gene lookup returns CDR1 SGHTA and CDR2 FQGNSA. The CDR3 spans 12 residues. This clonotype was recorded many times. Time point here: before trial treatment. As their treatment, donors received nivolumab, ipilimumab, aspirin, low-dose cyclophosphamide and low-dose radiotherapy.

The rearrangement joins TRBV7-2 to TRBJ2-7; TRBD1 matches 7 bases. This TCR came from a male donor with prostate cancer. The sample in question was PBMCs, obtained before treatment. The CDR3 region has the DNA TGTGCCACGGGGACAGACTCCTACGAGCAGTACTTC. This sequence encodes CATGTDSYEQYF. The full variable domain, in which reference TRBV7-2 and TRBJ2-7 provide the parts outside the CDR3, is GAGVSQSPSNKVTEKGKDVELRCDPISGHTALYWYRQSLGQGLEFLIYFQGNSAPDKSGLPSDRFSAERTGGSVSTLTIQRTQQEDSAVYLCATGTDSYEQYFGPGTRLTVT.